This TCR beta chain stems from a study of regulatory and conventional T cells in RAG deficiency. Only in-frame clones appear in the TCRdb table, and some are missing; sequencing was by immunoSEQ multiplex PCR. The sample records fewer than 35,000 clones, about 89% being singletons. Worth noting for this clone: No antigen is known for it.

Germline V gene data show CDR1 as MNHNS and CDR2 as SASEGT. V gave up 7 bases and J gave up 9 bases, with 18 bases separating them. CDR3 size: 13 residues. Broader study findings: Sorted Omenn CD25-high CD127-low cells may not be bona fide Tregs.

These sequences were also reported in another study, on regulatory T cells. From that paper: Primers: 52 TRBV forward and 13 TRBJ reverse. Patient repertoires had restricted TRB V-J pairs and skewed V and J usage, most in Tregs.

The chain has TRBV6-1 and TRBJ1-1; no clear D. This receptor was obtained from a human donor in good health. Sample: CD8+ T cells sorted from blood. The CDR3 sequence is CASTPRASSKAFF. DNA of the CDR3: TGTGCCAGCACTCCCCGGGCCTCGTCGAAAGCTTTCTTT.